In its sample, the clone carrying this TCR beta chain was seen many times. No antigen is known for it. Gene names and germline match the mouse. With the read ending 4 residues before the CDR3 end, the germline J gene is used to fill in that end. This sample was taken from a study of CD8+ T cells in alopecia areata. Overall study results and limits: Scalp sample sequencing also detects resident alphabeta T cells of normal skin.

Sequencing used cDNA as its template, made by extracting RNA and reverse transcribing it. Sequencing was performed with immunoSEQ multiplex PCR; in TCRdb, only in-frame clones are kept and a portion is missing. This set yields about 19,000 clones and no singletons; the top ten hold around 29%. Germline lookup yields CDR1 LGHNA and CDR2 YNLKQL (reference sequence). V dropped 2 bases and J dropped 1; count of bases not matched to a gene: 0. The CDR3 spans 14 residues. A panel of CD4, CD8alpha, NKG2D, NKG2ACE and other markers served to sort pooled cutaneous lymph node cells. The chain employs TRBV5 and TRBJ2-3; TRBD2 matches at 7 bases. This sequence originates from a C3H/HeJ mouse with alopecia areata. MHC haplotype here: H2-k. Specimen: CD8+ T cells sorted from a lymph node. The covered CDR3 bases are TGTGCCAGCAGCCAACTGGGGGGTGCAGAA. Amino acid sequence: CASSQLGGAE. The CDR3 in its entirety is CASSQLGGAETLYF.